This T cell receptor beta chain was recorded in a study of control samples from healthy donors and cancer patients. The length of the CDR3 is 15 residues. Germline loops: CDR1 SGHRS, CDR2 YFSETQ. V shed 2 bases and J shed 5 bases, with 14 bases lying between them. Profiling relied on immunoSEQ multiplex PCR, and the TCRdb table lists in-frame clones only, not all of them. The data hold about 94,000 clones, with around nine tenths observed a single time. The chain has TRBV5-1 and TRBJ2-1, with a tentative D call TRBD2 (7 bases). The sequencing sample was made of blood. This clonotype was obtained from a woman aged 18-30 years in good health. The CDR3 spells CASSFGGAVHNEQFF. In nucleotides, the CDR3 is TGCGCCAGCAGCTTTGGGGGGGCTGTACACAATGAGCAGTTCTTC.